This TCR beta chain was obtained from a study of blood T cell repertoires in COVID-19. Background on the study: Whether acute or convalescent, the COVID-19 samples came from the United States, Italy and Spain. The cDNA or gDNA used as material had been derived from T cells, B-cell-depleted T cells, or PBMCs.

V shed 4 bases, J shed 0 bases, and the junction held 6 bases outside the gene matches. The germline CDR1 and CDR2 sequences are LNHDA and SQIVND (reference sequence). This CDR3 comprises 17 residues. Data came from immunoSEQ multiplex PCR; TCRdb stores just in-frame clones and leaves some out. Of more than 300,000 clones listed, about 82% are singletons. V is TRBV19 and J is TRBJ2-6, with TRBD1 matching 7 bases. This sequence was found in a woman aged 45-65 years with acute or convalescent COVID-19. Input material: peripheral blood. The chain's CDR3 is CASSTPWDSSGANVLTF. The CDR3 DNA reads as TGTGCCAGTAGTACACCCTGGGACAGCTCTGGGGCCAACGTCCTGACTTTC.